Listed here is a single T cell receptor (beta chain). Per the original methods: How many nucleated cells were present was estimated from reference gene primer amplification. The protocol was immunoSEQ multiplex PCR, while the TCRdb copy is restricted to in-frame clones and leaves out a portion. V and J calls and clone size follow that table, whereas D and trimming were derived from the DNA. The repertoire holds 95,000 to 150,000 clones, with 90% as singletons. Trimming removed 4 bases from V and 6 bases from J, with 18 bases in between. The CDR3 has 15 residues. The germline CDR1 and CDR2 sequences are MRHNA and SNTAGT. These data originate in a study of blood T cell repertoires in COVID-19. Study overall: Italy, Spain and the United States were the sources of the convalescent and acute COVID-19 samples.

Enrolment of Seattle patients took place during active infection, and they were followed longitudinally. The sequencing sample was made of peripheral blood. This TCR was sampled from a woman in her fifties or sixties with COVID-19, enrolled during active disease. The chain uses TRBV6-4 and TRBJ1-1; possibly TRBD1 for D (6 bases). The CDR3 coding sequence is TGTGCCAGCAGTGCTACGACGGGGGGCCTCTCTGAAGCTTTCTTT. This sequence encodes CASSATTGGLSEAFF.